This T cell receptor beta chain was captured by sequencing in a study of blood T cell repertoires in COVID-19. Study-level information: Researchers got acute and convalescent COVID-19 samples from the United States, Italy and Spain.

This clone appeared a few times. J lost 0 bases, V lost 2 bases, and 0 bases had no gene match. This CDR3 comprises 14 residues. Germline assignment: CDR1 MDHEN and CDR2 SYDVKM. The method was immunoSEQ multiplex PCR; TCRdb's version includes in-frame clones alone and lacks a portion of them. This table has 100,000 or so clones, approximately 89% appearing once. The TCR was taken from a woman in her twenties or thirties with acute or convalescent COVID-19. The chain employs TRBV28 and TRBJ1-2; 7 bases are a match to TRBD1. Input material: peripheral blood. CDR3 sequence (DNA): TGTGCCAGCAGTTTAGGGACAGCTAACTATGGCTACACCTTC. Amino acids: CASSLGTANYGYTF.